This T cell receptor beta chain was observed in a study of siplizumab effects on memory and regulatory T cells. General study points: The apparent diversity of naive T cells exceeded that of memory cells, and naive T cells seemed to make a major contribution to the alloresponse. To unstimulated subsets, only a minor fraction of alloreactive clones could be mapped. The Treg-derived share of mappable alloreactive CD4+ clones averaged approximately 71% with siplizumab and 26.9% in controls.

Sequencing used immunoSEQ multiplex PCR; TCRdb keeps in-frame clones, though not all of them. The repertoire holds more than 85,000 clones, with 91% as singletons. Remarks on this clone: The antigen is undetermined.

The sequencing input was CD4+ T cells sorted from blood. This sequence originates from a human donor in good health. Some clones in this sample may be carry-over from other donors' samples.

CDR3 amino acids: CAWSSGRAAHEQYF. The CDR3 nucleotides are TGTGCCTGGTCTAGCGGGAGGGCCGCTCACGAGCAGTACTTC. V is TRBV30 and J is TRBJ2-7, with 12 bases lining up with TRBD2. With 5 bases clipped from V and 5 bases from J, the junction kept 7 bases outside the gene matches. The CDR3 has 14 residues. The V gene's germline CDR1 is GTSNPN and CDR2 SVGIG (reference sequence). Together with reference TRBV30 and TRBJ2-7, the CDR3 gives the full variable domain: SQTIHQWPATLVQPVGSPLSLECTVEGTSNPNLYWYRQAAGRGLQLLFYSVGIGQISSEVPQNLSASRPQDRQFILSSKKLLLSDSGFYLCAWSSGRAAHEQYFGPGTRLTVT.